The TCR beta chain described here comes from a study of T-cell reconstitution after alpha-beta-depleted transplantation in children (dated by TCRdb to 2016 to 2018). In the study overall: Using TCR repertoire profiling, the study quantitatively followed how T-cell immune reconstitution unfolded in children after TCRalphabeta/CD19-depleted allogeneic hematopoietic cell transplantation.

The germline ends are 18 bases apart after V is trimmed by 6 bases and J by 0 bases. CDR1 and CDR2, looked up from the germline V gene, are MNHNS and SASEGT. Including cysteine and phenylalanine, the CDR3 has 16 amino acids. Only the CDR3 DNA is retained, 48 bases long and in frame from the first base. What the treatment or condition label conveys for this sample: allogeneic hematopoietic cell transplantation with graft depleted of TCRalphabeta T cells and CD19 B cells. The children who served as transplant recipients had been given grafts of TCRalphabeta/CD19-depleted allogeneic hematopoietic cells. With respect to this clonotype: Its antigen is still unknown. The sample holds no much larger clone one base away, and base qualities are not on file.

Findings and caveats that apply to the study as a whole: Over the following months the frequencies of hyperexpanded clones went down, and after one year T-cell counts and TCRbeta diversity were mostly credited to newly produced T cells. In some patients, the high TCRbeta diversity seen at day 60 was put down to recipient T cells and intrathymic progenitors that had survived conditioning. Apparently early alphabetaT-cell count recovery about two months after transplant reportedly relied on only several hundred rapidly expanded clones derived from non-depleted graft cells.

Library preparation was by PCR. The sequencer was an Illumina HiSeq 2500. TCR libraries were prepared with molecular barcoding, using unique molecular identifiers to normalize TCRbeta repertoire quantification. TCRdb passed the public sequencing reads through fastp at Q25 and MiXCR, retaining productive beta sequences. Every CDR3 protein is listed once, alongside the most common genes and DNA of its rows. The sample data list about 580,000 distinct CDR3 sequences, and roughly 24% of these were observed just once. Over 12% of the sample is held by the ten biggest clonotypes. The input for sequencing was PBMCs, mostly from graft donor cells, taken 360 days after TCRalphabeta/CD19-depleted stem cell transplant. This sequence was found in a boy under two years old who had a stem cell transplant for acute myeloid leukemia, so the T cells may come from the graft donor. The chain links TRBV6-1 with TRBJ2-7, and TRBD1 may be the D gene, going by 5 matching bases. The CDR3: CASSHVGDTSSYEQYF. The bases are TGTGCCAGCAGCCATGTAGGGGATACGAGCTCCTACGAGCAGTACTTC.